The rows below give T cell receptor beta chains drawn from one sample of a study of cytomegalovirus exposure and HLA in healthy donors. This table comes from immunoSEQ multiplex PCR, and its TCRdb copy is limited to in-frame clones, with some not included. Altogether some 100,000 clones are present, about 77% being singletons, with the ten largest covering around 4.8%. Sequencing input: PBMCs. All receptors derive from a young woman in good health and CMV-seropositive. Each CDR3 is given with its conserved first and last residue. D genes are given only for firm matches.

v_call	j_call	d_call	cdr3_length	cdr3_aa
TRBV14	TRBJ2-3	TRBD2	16	CASSQTLSGRGHTQYF
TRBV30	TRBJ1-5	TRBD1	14	CAWNPGGGNQPQHF
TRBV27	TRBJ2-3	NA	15	CASSLGVPSTDTQYF
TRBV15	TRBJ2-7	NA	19	CATSTPRTDRGYLFHEQYF
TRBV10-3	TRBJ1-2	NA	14	CAVSGMTGVNGYTF
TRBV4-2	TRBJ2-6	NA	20	CASSQVVRGLYYSGANVLTF
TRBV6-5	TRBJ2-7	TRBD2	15	CASRGTSGRTYEQYF
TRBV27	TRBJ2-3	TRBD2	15	CASSRASGSWDTQYF
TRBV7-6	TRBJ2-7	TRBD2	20	CASSSPGLRGLPYSSYEQYF
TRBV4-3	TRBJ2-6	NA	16	CASSQGEFSGANVLTF
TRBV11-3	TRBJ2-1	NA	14	CASSSSAVYNEQFF
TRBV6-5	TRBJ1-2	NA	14	CASSYRTQNYGYTF
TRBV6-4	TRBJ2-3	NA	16	CASSDSSRGDTDTQYF
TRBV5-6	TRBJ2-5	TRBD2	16	CASSKGFPGGPETQYF
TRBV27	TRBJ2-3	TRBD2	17	CASSSPLTSGSFDTQYF
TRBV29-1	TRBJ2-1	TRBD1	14	CSVDRDSSYNEQFF
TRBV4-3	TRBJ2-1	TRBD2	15	CASSQETSGHNEQFF
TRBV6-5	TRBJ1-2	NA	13	CASAERESGGYTF
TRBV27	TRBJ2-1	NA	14	CASSLVNSLNEQFF
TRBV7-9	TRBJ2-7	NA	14	CASSSRTDGYEQYF
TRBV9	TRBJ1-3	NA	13	CASSSHLGNTIYF
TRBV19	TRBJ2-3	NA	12	CASKETTDTQYF
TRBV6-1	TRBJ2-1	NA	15	CASSPSPTSYNEQFF
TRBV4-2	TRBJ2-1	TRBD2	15	CASSQDRRGYNEQFF
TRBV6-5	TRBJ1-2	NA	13	CASSSTGGSGYTF
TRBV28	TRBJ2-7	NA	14	CASSLPGYSYEQYF
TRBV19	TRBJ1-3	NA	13	CASRDNSGNTIYF
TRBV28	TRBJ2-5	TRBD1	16	CASSSYRGRDQETQYF
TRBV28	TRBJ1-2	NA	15	CASSSPSVGQGGYTF
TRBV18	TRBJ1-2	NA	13	CASSPEENYGYTF
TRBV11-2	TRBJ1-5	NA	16	CASSLGTKVGNQPQHF
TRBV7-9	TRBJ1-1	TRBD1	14	CASSLSTGATEAFF
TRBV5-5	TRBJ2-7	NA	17	CASSSVVAGDISYEQYF
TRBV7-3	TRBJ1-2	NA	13	CASSRGGSRGYTF
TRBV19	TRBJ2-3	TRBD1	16	CASSTLRGMGTDTQYF
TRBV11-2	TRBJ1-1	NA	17	CASSLRIGTSSNTEAFF
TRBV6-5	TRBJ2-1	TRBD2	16	CASSSTNGRVYNEQFF
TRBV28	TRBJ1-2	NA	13	CASSPGENYGYTF
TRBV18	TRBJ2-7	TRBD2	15	CASSPGTSGSYEQYF
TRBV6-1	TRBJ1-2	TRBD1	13	CASSAQGATGYTF
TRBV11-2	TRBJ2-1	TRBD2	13	CASSLAGTSVQFF
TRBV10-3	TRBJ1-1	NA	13	CAISEQGDTEAFF
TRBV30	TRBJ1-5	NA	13	CAWSRGGDQPQHF
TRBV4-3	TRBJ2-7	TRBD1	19	CASSQEPPGQGTIISEQYF
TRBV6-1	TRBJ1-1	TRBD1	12	CATGDRGTEAFF
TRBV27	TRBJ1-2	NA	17	CASSPTGSQGTNYGYTF
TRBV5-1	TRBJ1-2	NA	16	CASSLDHGGTNYGYTF
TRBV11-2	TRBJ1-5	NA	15	CASSLDSRSNQPQHF